These T cell receptor beta chains were read from a single sample in a study of cytomegalovirus exposure and HLA in healthy donors. Data came from immunoSEQ multiplex PCR; TCRdb stores just in-frame clones and leaves some out. The sample holds 150,000 to 250,000 clones, 75% to 85% seen once. Sequenced sample: PBMCs. The receptor set was obtained from a young woman in good health and CMV-seropositive. Both conserved end residues are trimmed from each CDR3. Each record gives: CDR3 protein, clone size, CDR3 length, V gene. Only some rows state a clone size, as once, few, many or a class for expanded clones.

cdr3_aa: ASSGPGQGNQPQH; clone_size: -; cdr3_length: 13; v_call: TRBV6-1
cdr3_aa: ASSLIEGLAGVYEQY; clone_size: -; cdr3_length: 15; v_call: TRBV5-1
cdr3_aa: ASSIEDSFYGYT; clone_size: once; cdr3_length: 12; v_call: TRBV19
cdr3_aa: AWSVGLGLAGGEQY; clone_size: -; cdr3_length: 14; v_call: TRBV30
cdr3_aa: VQKTSNEKLF; clone_size: few; cdr3_length: 10; v_call: TRBV29-1
cdr3_aa: AWSAGQGLLGYGYT; clone_size: -; cdr3_length: 14; v_call: TRBV30
cdr3_aa: ASSRNRGPDTQY; clone_size: -; cdr3_length: 12; v_call: TRBV7-2
cdr3_aa: ASSYSRRENTEAF; clone_size: -; cdr3_length: 13; v_call: TRBV6-5
cdr3_aa: ASSFGDRGWETQY; clone_size: few; cdr3_length: 13; v_call: TRBV6-6
cdr3_aa: ASSLGDTGSYNEQF; clone_size: -; cdr3_length: 14; v_call: TRBV28
cdr3_aa: ASSGESYEQY; clone_size: -; cdr3_length: 10; v_call: TRBV10-1